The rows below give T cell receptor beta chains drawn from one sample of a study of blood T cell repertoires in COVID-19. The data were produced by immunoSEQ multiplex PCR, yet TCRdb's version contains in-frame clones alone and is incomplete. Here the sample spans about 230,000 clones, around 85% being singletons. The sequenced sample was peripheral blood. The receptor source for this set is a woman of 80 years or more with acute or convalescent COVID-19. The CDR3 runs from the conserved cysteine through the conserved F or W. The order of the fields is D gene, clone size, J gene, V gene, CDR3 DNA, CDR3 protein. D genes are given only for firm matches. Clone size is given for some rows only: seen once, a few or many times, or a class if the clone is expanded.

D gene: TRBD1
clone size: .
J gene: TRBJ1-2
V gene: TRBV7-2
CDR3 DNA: TGTGCCAGCAGCGGACAGGGGGCGACAGGTGGCTACACCTTC
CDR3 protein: CASSGQGATGGYTF

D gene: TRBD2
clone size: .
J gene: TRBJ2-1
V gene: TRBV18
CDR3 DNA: TGTGCCAGCTCACCAACTAGCGATGAGCAGTTCTTC
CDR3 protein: CASSPTSDEQFF

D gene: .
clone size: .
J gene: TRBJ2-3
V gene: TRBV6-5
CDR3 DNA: TGTGCCAGCAGCCCAGGAAGAAGGACAGATACGCAGTATTTT
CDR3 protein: CASSPGRRTDTQYF

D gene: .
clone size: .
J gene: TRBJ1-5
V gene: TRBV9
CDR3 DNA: TGTGCCAGCAGCGCCGACATGGACAATCAGCCCCAGCATTTT
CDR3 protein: CASSADMDNQPQHF

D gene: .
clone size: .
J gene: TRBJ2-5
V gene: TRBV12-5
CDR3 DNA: TGTGCTAGTGGTTTGGTTGGGGGCGGGAGCCCGCAGAGGGAGACCCAGTACTTC
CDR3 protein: CASGLVGGGSPQRETQYF

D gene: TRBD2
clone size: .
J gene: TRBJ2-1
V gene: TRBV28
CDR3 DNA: TGTGCCAGCAGCCGATCTCTAGCGGGAGATGGGAATGAGCAGTTCTTC
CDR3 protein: CASSRSLAGDGNEQFF

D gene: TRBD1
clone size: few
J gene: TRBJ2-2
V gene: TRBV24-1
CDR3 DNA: TGTGCCACCAGTGAGACAGGGTTGGTTACCGGGGAGCTGTTTTTT
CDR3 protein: CATSETGLVTGELFF

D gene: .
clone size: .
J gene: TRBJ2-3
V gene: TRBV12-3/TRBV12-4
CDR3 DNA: TGTGCCAGCAGTGGGGTTTTGGGGCCCCAGTATTTT
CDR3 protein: CASSGVLGPQYF

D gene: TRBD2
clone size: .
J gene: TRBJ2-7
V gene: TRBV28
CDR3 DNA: TGTGCCAGCAGTATCCGGGAGGCCCACTACGAGCAGTACTTC
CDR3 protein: CASSIREAHYEQYF

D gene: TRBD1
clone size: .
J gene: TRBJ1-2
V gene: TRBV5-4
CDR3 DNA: TGTGCCAGCAGCCCCCGGGACAGGGGGCAAACCGACTATGGCTACACCTTC
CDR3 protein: CASSPRDRGQTDYGYTF

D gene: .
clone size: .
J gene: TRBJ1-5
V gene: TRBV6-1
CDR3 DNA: TGTGCCAGCAGTGACCAGGACAGAAACAATCAGCCCCAGCATTTT
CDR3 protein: CASSDQDRNNQPQHF

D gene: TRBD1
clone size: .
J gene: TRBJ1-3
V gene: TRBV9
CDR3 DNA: TGTGCCAACAGCGTAGCCGCCAGGGGGTTATCTGGAAACACCATATATTTT
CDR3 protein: CANSVAARGLSGNTIYF

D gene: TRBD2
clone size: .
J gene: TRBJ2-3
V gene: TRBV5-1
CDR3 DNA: TGCGCCAGCAGCTCGAATCGACTAGCGGGAGTGGCAGATACGCAGTATTTT
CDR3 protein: CASSSNRLAGVADTQYF

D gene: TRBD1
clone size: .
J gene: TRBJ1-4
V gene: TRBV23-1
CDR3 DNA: TGCGCCAGCAGTCACCCAGGGGGCACGGATGAAAAACTGTTTTTT
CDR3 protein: CASSHPGGTDEKLFF

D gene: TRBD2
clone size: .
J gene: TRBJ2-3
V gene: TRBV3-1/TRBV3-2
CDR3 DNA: TGTGCCAGCAGCGCGGCGACTAGCGATACGCAGTATTTT
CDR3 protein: CASSAATSDTQYF

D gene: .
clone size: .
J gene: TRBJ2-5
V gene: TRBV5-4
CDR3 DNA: TGTGCCAGCAGCTTGGTCGGGCAAGAGACCCAGTACTTC
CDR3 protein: CASSLVGQETQYF

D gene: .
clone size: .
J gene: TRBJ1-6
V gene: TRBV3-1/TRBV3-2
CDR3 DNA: TGTGCCAGCAGCCAAGATGGACACGGAAATTCACCCCTCCACTTT
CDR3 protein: CASSQDGHGNSPLHF

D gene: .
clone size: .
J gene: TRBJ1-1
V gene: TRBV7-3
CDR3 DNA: TGTGCCAGCAGCTTACGGGGTGCTGACGCTGAAGCTTTCTTT
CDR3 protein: CASSLRGADAEAFF

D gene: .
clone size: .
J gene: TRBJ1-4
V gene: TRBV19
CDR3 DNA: TGTGCCAGTACGCTTCTGGCGGGGGTTGGTGAAAAACTGTTTTTT
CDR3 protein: CASTLLAGVGEKLFF

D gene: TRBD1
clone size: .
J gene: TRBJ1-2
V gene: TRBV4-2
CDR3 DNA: TGTGCCAGCAGCCAAGAAGGGACAGGAGGCTATGGCTACACCTTC
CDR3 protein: CASSQEGTGGYGYTF

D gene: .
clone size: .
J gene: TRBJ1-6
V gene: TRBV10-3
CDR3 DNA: TGTGCCATCAGTGAATCACAGGGACTAAATTCACCCCTCCACTTT
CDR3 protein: CAISESQGLNSPLHF

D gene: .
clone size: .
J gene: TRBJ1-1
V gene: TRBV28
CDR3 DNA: TGTGCCAGCAGTTTTCGTGGGGGGGGTAGTAGGACTGAAGCTTTCTTT
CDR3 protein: CASSFRGGGSRTEAFF

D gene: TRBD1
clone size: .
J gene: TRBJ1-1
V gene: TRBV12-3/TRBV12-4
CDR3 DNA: TGTGCCAGCAGGTGGACAGGGGCTGAAGCTTTCTTT
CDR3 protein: CASRWTGAEAFF

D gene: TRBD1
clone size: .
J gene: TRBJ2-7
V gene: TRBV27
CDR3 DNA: TGTGCCAGCAGGCTGGGACAGGGGGGCCCCTACGAGCAGTACTTC
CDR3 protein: CASRLGQGGPYEQYF

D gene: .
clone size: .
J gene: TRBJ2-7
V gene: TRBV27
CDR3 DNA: TGTGCCAGCAGCCCGACAGTCTTTAGCTCCTACGAGCAGTACTTC
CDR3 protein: CASSPTVFSSYEQYF

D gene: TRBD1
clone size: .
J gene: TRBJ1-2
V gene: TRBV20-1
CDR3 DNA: TGCAGTGCTTCCCGGACAGGGCCTTACACCTTC
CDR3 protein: CSASRTGPYTF

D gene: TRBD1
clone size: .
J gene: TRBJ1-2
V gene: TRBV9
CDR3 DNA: TGTGCCAGCAGCGCCAGACAGGGGGTGTTAGCTAACTATGGCTACACCTTC
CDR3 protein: CASSARQGVLANYGYTF

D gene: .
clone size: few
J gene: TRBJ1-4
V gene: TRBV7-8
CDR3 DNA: TGTGCCAGCAGCCCCGGAGGGGCGAATGAAAAACTGTTTTTT
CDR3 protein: CASSPGGANEKLFF

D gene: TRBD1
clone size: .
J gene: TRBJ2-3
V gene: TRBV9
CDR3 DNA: TGTGCCAGCAGCGCGGGACAGGGGCCAGATACGCAGTATTTT
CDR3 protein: CASSAGQGPDTQYF

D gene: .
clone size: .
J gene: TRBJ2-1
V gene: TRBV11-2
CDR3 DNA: TGTGCCAGCAGCCAGCGAGGACTTTACAATGAGCAGTTCTTC
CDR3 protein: CASSQRGLYNEQFF

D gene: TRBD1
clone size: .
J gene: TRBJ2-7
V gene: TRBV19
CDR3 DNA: TGTGCCAGTAGGGGCTCCGGGACAGGGATCGAGCAGTACTTC
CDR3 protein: CASRGSGTGIEQYF

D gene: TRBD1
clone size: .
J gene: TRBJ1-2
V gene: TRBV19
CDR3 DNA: TGTGCCAGTAATCCTAGAGGACGAGGTCAGGGGGCTGGTGGCTACACCTTC
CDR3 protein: CASNPRGRGQGAGGYTF

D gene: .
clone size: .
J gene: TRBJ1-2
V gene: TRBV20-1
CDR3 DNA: TGCAGCGGGCGGGCGGATTATGGCTACACCTTC
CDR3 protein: CSGRADYGYTF

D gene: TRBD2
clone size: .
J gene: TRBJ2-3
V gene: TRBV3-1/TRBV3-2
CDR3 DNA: TGTGCCAGCAGTGACGTAGCGGGGGTGGGGTCAGATACGCAGTATTTT
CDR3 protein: CASSDVAGVGSDTQYF

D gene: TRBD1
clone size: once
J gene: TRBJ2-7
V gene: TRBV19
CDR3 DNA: TGTGCCAGTAGTATGATGGGGACAGTTCCCTACGAGCAGTACTTC
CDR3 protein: CASSMMGTVPYEQYF

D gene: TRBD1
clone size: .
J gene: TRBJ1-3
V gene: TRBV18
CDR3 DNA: TGTGCCAGCTCGTCCGACAGGGGATCCGGAAACACCATATATTTT
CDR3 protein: CASSSDRGSGNTIYF

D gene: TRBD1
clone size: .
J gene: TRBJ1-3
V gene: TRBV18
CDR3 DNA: TGTGCCAGCTCACTAGGACAGGTGAACACCATATATTTT
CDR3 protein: CASSLGQVNTIYF

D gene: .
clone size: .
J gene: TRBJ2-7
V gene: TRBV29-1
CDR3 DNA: TGCAGCGGTCGACTTTCGATCGACGAGCAGTACTTC
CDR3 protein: CSGRLSIDEQYF

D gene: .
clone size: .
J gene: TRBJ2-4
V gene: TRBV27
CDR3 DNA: TGTGCCAGCAGTCTAGCGCTTAGGGGCGGCATTCAGTACTTC
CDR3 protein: CASSLALRGGIQYF

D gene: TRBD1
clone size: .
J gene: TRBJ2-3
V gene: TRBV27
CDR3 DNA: TGTGCCAGCAGTTCCCACAGGGGAAACACAGATACGCAGTATTTT
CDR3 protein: CASSSHRGNTDTQYF

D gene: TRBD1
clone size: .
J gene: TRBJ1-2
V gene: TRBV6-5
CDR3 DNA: TGTGCCAGCACCAGGGACAGCAACTATGGCTACACCTTC
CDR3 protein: CASTRDSNYGYTF

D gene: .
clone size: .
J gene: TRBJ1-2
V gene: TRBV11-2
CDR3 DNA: TGTGCCAGCAGCTTAGTCCAGATATCTTATGGCTACACCTTC
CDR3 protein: CASSLVQISYGYTF

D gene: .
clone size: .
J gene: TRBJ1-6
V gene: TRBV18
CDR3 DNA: TGTGCCAGCTCACCAGGTGGAGACGAGAATTCACCCCTCCACTTT
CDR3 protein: CASSPGGDENSPLHF

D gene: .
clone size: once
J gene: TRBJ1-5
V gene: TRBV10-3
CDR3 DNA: TGTGCCATCAGTGAGGGGGGAGGCAGCAATCAGCCCCAGCATTTT
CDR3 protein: CAISEGGGSNQPQHF

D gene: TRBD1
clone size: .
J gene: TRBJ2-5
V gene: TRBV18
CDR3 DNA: TGTGCCAGCTCACTAAAACAGGGGAGAGAGACCCAGTACTTC
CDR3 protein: CASSLKQGRETQYF

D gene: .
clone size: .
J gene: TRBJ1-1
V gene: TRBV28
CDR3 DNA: TGTGCCAGCATTTGGGCGGGGGGGGCCACTGAAGCTTTCTTT
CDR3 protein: CASIWAGGATEAFF

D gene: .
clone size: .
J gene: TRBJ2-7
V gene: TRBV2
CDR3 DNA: TGTGCCAGCAGGACCGACAGGGAGGTTAGCGAGCAGTACTTC
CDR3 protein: CASRTDREVSEQYF

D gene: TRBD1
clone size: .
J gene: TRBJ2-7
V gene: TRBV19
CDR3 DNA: TGTGCCAGTAGTGTACAGGGGGCTACCACCTACGAGCAGTACTTC
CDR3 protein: CASSVQGATTYEQYF

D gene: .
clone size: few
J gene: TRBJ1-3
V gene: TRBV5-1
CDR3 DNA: TGCGCCAGCAGCTTGTATGCAAGCCCTGGAAACACCATATATTTT
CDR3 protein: CASSLYASPGNTIYF

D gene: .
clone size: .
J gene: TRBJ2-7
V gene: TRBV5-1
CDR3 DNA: TGCGCCAGCAGCTACGGAATTGGTCAGGTTAGCTACGAGCAGTACTTC
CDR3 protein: CASSYGIGQVSYEQYF

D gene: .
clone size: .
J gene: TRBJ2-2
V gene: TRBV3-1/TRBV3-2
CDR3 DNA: TGTGCCAGCAGCCAAGTCCCGGGGAGGACCGGGGAGCTGTTTTTT
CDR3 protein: CASSQVPGRTGELFF

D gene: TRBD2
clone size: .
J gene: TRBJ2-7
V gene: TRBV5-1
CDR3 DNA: TGCGCCAGCAATGGCGGGGGTACCTACGAGCAGTACTTC
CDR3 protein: CASNGGGTYEQYF

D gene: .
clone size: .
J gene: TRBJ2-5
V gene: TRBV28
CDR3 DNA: TGTGCCAGCAGTTTGAGTTTGTACCAAGAGACCCAGTACTTC
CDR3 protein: CASSLSLYQETQYF

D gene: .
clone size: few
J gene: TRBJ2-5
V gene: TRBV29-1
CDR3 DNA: TGCAGCGGAGAAAGCGGGGAGACCCAGTACTTC
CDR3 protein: CSGESGETQYF

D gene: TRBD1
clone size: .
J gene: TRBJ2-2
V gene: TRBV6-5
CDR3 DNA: TGTGCCAGCAGATGGGACAGCGGCGCCGGGGAGCTGTTTTTT
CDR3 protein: CASRWDSGAGELFF

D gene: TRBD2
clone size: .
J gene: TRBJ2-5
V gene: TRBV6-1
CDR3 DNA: TGTGCCAGCAGTGTACTAGCGGGGGGAAGCTCTGGGGAGACCCAGTACTTC
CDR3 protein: CASSVLAGGSSGETQYF

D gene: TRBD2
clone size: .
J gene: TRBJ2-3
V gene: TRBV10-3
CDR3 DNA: TGTGCCATCATGACCGGGACTAGCGGGGGTGCCACAGATACGCAGTATTTT
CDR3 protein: CAIMTGTSGGATDTQYF